One and the same sample provided the 30 T cell receptor beta chains below, sequenced in a study of CD8 T cells in Susac syndrome. Random hexamers served to reverse transcribe roughly 0.5 to 1 ug RNA. TCRdb processed the immunoSEQ multiplex PCR reads anew with MiXCR; each CDR3 protein has one entry. The repertoire includes 150,000 to 200,000 distinct CDR3 sequences, roughly 95% of them detected once, and 0.09% to 0.1% sits in the top ten. What was sequenced was CD4+ T cells from PBMCs. The receptor set was obtained from a human donor with multiple sclerosis.

The chain recombines TRBV30 with TRBJ2-7; no firm D call. Per germline, CDR1 GTSNPN and CDR2 SVGIG (reference sequence). V was cut by 0 bases and J by 3 bases, with 6 bases left in between. This CDR3 contains 12 residues. This chain's CDR3 is CAWSVSYYEQYF. DNA for the CDR3: TGTGCCTGGAGTGTCAGTTACTACGAGCAGTACTTC.

The chain couples TRBV30 to TRBJ1-2; D remains ambiguous. The germline V gene encodes CDR1 GTSNPN and CDR2 SVGIG (reference sequence). This CDR3 comprises 13 residues. Deletions cut 1 base from V and 1 base from J, with 7 bases between. In DNA, the CDR3 is TGTGCCTGGAGTGACCTCGATAACTATGGCTACACCTTC. Amino acid sequence: CAWSDLDNYGYTF. Filled out from reference TRBV30 and TRBJ1-2, the complete variable domain reads SQTIHQWPATLVQPVGSPLSLECTVEGTSNPNLYWYRQAAGRGLQLLFYSVGIGQISSEVPQNLSASRPQDRQFILSSKKLLLSDSGFYLCAWSDLDNYGYTFGSGTRLTVV.

The chain recombines TRBV29-1 with TRBJ1-1; D is uncertain. Germline values: CDR1 SQVTM, CDR2 ANQGSEA. Trimming stripped 4 bases from V and 0 bases from J, with 6 bases between. CDR3 length equals 12 residues. CDR3 region: CSVGRMNTEAFF. In DNA form, the CDR3 reads TGCAGCGTTGGTCGGATGAACACTGAAGCTTTCTTT.

The CDR3 sequence is CASSQELARGLYGYTF. In DNA form, the CDR3 reads TGCGCCAGCAGCCAAGAACTGGCGCGGGGCCTCTATGGCTACACCTTC. This chain connects TRBV4-1 to TRBJ1-2; a weak D match, TRBD1 (5 bases). CDR1 MGHRA and CDR2 YSYEKL come from the germline V gene. The ends were cut back, 0 bases at V and 4 bases at J, with 15 bases in the middle. The CDR3 is 16 amino acids.

The V call is TRBV6-1, the J call TRBJ1-1; 9 positions agree with TRBD1. V gave up 5 bases and J gave up 11 bases; unmatched junction bases: 15. The germline V gene encodes CDR1 MNHNS and CDR2 SASEGT. The CDR3 extends over 15 amino acids. This CDR3 is CASSSPGQGTAPAFF. In nucleotides, the CDR3 is TGTGCCAGCAGTTCCCCGGGACAGGGAACGGCGCCGGCTTTCTTT.

The V gene is TRBV4-2, the J gene TRBJ2-7, with D perhaps matching TRBD1 (6 bases). Germline-derived CDR1 and CDR2 are LGHNA and YNFKEQ. This CDR3 is built from 14 residues. The V end was cut by 0 bases, the J end by 5 bases, with 11 bases between. CDR3: CASSQDQQGDEQYF. The CDR3 region has the DNA TGTGCCAGCAGCCAAGATCAACAGGGTGACGAGCAGTACTTC.

The V call is TRBV5-4, the J call TRBJ2-3; TRBD1 or TRBD2 may be the D gene (5 bases each). The germline gives CDR1 SGHNT, CDR2 YYREEE (reference sequence). Trimming took 0 bases from V and 2 from J, leaving 10 bases between them. The CDR3 spans 15 residues. CDR3 sequence (DNA): TGTGCCAGCAGCTTGGGCGAGGGGCACACAGATACGCAGTATTTT. Translation gives CASSLGEGHTDTQYF.

This rearrangement joins TRBV6-5 to TRBJ1-5; D is possibly TRBD1 (5 bases). With 0 bases removed from V and 7 bases from J, the gap between germline ends came to 13 bases. Germline CDR1 and CDR2: MNHEY and SVGAGI. This CDR3 contains 15 residues. The CDR3 here is CASSYSGEGRQPQHF. The CDR3 DNA is TGTGCCAGCAGTTACTCGGGGGAGGGGAGACAGCCCCAGCATTTT.

The chain recombines TRBV28 with TRBJ2-7, with D unclear. Germline V gene data show CDR1 as MDHEN and CDR2 as SYDVKM. This CDR3 region has 13 residues. V lost 2 bases and J 3 bases, leaving 8 bases between the germline ends. Here the CDR3 reads CASSLTLNYEQYF. As DNA, the CDR3 is TGTGCCAGCAGTTTAACCCTTAACTACGAGCAGTACTTC.

The chain has TRBV19 and TRBJ2-7, with TRBD2 identical over 8 bases. The CDR3 loop spans 13 amino acids. With V trimmed by 8 bases and J by 6 bases, 9 bases remained unmatched. The germline gives CDR1 LNHDA, CDR2 SQIVND (reference sequence). The chain's CDR3 is CASGLAGSGEQYF. The CDR3 bases are TGTGCCAGTGGACTAGCAGGAAGCGGCGAGCAGTACTTC. Using reference TRBV19 and TRBJ2-7 for the parts outside the CDR3, the full variable domain is DGGITQSPKYLFRKEGQNVTLSCEQNLNHDAMYWYRQDPGQGLRLIYYSQIVNDFQKGDIAEGYSVSREKKESFPLTVTSAQKNPTAFYLCASGLAGSGEQYFGPGTRLTVT.

The chain carries TRBV10-1 and TRBJ2-7; D may be TRBD1 (5 bases). This CDR3 comprises 14 residues. Germline loops: CDR1 WNHNN, CDR2 SYGVQD (reference sequence). V gave up 0 bases and J gave up 6 bases, with 12 bases separating them. This chain's CDR3 is CASSESRTTGEQYF. The CDR3 DNA reads TGCGCCAGCAGTGAGTCTCGGACAACCGGCGAGCAGTACTTC.

The chain joins TRBV24-1 to TRBJ2-7, with D unclear. The V end was cut by 2 bases, the J end by 6 bases, with 7 bases between. In germline, CDR1 is KGHDR, CDR2 SFDVKD. CDR3 length: 12 amino acids. CDR3 sequence (DNA): TGTGCCACCAGTGATTCCGGGCGCGAGCAGTACTTC. Translating gives CATSDSGREQYF.

The J gene is TRBJ1-2, the V gene TRBV6-2 or TRBV6-3; D is unresolved. CDR1 is MNHEY, CDR2 SVGEGT, per germline. The germline V and J ends were trimmed by 0 bases and 13 bases, with 15 bases remaining between them. The CDR3 is made up of 13 amino acids. CDR3 DNA: TGTGCCAGCAGTTACTCCTCTTCTGGGGAGTCCACCTTC. This gives the protein CASSYSSSGESTF.

This clonotype was found once. CDR3 amino acids: CASSLESNIQYF. In nucleotides, the CDR3 is TGCGCCAGCAGCTTGGAAAGCAACATTCAGTACTTC. This chain uses TRBV5-1 with TRBJ2-4; unclear D gene. CDR1 and CDR2 (germline): SGHRS, YFSETQ. Trimming cost V 0 bases and J 7 bases, with 5 bases left between them. The CDR3 is made up of 12 amino acids.

This chain joins TRBV2 and TRBJ2-4; 8 positions match TRBD2. CDR3 length: 14 residues. The V gene's germline CDR1 is SNHLY and CDR2 FYNNEI. J lost 3 bases, V lost 6 bases, and 4 bases had no gene match. CDR3 sequence (DNA): TGTGCCAGCAGGCGGAGCGGGGGCAAAAACATTCAGTACTTC. Its protein is CASRRSGGKNIQYF.

The chain recombines TRBV18 with TRBJ1-3; tentative D call: TRBD1 (6 bases). Between the trimmed V and J ends, which lost 0 bases and 0 bases, there was a span of 9 bases. Germline assignment: CDR1 KGHSH and CDR2 LQKENI. There are 16 residues in the CDR3. This CDR3 is CASSPPDRISGNTIYF. The CDR3 DNA reads TGTGCCAGCTCACCACCGGACAGAATCTCTGGAAACACCATATATTTT.

The V and J genes are TRBV29-1 and TRBJ1-1; 9 nucleotides align to TRBD1. V lost 6 bases and J lost 4; bases outside the gene matches: 6. Germline CDR1 reads SQVTM; CDR2 reads ANQGSEA. This CDR3 comprises 13 residues. The CDR3 bases are TGCAGCGTCGGGACAGGGTTGGCCACTGAAGCTTTCTTT. Translation gives CSVGTGLATEAFF.

The chain is built from TRBV9 and TRBJ2-7, with TRBD2 identical over 13 bases. Germline CDR1 reads SGDLS; CDR2 reads YYNGEE. CDR3 length equals 16 residues. Unmatched junction bases numbered 9, after V lost 4 bases and J lost 5 bases. The CDR3 DNA sequence: TGTGCCAGCAGCACCCAGACTAGCGGGAGGAGTGACGAGCAGTACTTC. It translates to CASSTQTSGRSDEQYF.

This chain uses TRBV9 with TRBJ2-3, with 9 bases that match TRBD2. CDR1 is SGDLS and CDR2 is YYNGEE in the germline V gene. The CDR3 extends over 18 amino acids. The V gene end was trimmed by 1 base and the J gene end by 5 bases; junction bases not matched to a gene: 14. This chain's CDR3 is CASSVHSPQTSGVDTQYF. The CDR3 bases are TGTGCCAGCAGCGTACACTCCCCTCAGACTAGCGGAGTAGATACGCAGTATTTT.

The V gene is TRBV6-5, the J gene TRBJ1-1, with unresolved D. Trimming left V 0 bases short and J 1 base short, with 6 bases between. The CDR3 has 14 residues. The germline CDR1 and CDR2 sequences are MNHEY and SVGAGI. The CDR3 protein is CASSYSLANTEAFF. Here the CDR3 DNA reads TGTGCCAGCAGTTACTCTCTGGCGAACACTGAAGCTTTCTTT.

The rearrangement joins TRBV3-1 to TRBJ1-1, with TRBD1 identical over 9 bases. The CDR3 runs to 13 residues. V lost 1 base, J lost 10 bases, and 4 bases stayed unmatched. Germline CDR1 is LGHDT and CDR2 is YNNKEL (reference sequence). DNA of the CDR3: TGTGCCAGCAGCCAAGGGGACAGGGACGCAGCTTTCTTT. Protein sequence: CASSQGDRDAAFF.

V is TRBV12-3 or TRBV12-4 and J is TRBJ2-1, with 10 bases matching TRBD1. Losses at the gene ends were 6 bases for V and 4 bases for J; bases not matched to a gene: 3. The CDR3 length is 14 residues. The CDR3 DNA reads as TGTGCCAGCAGACCGGGACAGGGGTACAATGAGCAGTTCTTC. Translating it yields CASRPGQGYNEQFF.

V and J are TRBV11-2 and TRBJ2-5; tentative D call: TRBD1 (6 bases). The CDR3 is made up of 14 amino acids. Trimming took off 1 base at V and 5 bases at J, with 11 bases between the two ends. Per germline, CDR1 SGHAT and CDR2 FQNNGV. The CDR3 DNA reads as TGTGCCAGCAGCTTAGTTGGGGGCGAGGAGACCCAGTACTTC. Its translation: CASSLVGGEETQYF.

This clonotype was seen only once. The J gene is TRBJ1-2, the V gene TRBV28, with a possible D match to TRBD1 (5 bases). The CDR3 covers 13 residues. Germline V lookup: CDR1 MDHEN, CDR2 SYDVKM. V was trimmed by 7 bases and J by 3 bases, leaving 12 bases between them. The CDR3 nucleotides are TGTGCCAGCACCTTAGGGGTTGACTATGGCTACACCTTC. Its translation is CASTLGVDYGYTF.

In this sample, this clonotype turned up once. This CDR3 reads CASSLTSDSNQPQHF. The CDR3, as DNA: TGTGCCAGCAGCCTCACAAGCGATAGCAATCAGCCCCAGCATTTT. The chain has TRBV27 and TRBJ1-5, with unresolved D. Germline V gene sequence: CDR1 MNHEY, CDR2 SMNVEV (reference sequence). The CDR3 loop spans 15 amino acids. V lost 6 bases and J 0 bases, leaving 12 bases between the germline ends.

The chain has TRBV12-3 or TRBV12-4 and TRBJ2-7, with 7 bases fitting TRBD2. The CDR3 is made up of 15 amino acids. J was trimmed by 7 bases and V by 0 bases; bases with no gene match: 9. The CDR3 sequence is CASSLASGTPGEQYF. In nucleotides, the CDR3 is TGTGCCAGCAGTTTAGCCAGCGGGACTCCCGGGGAGCAGTACTTC.

The CDR3 DNA sequence: TGCAGCGCTGTCGGACAGAGGGTTTCCGGAAACACCATATATTTT. Its translation: CSAVGQRVSGNTIYF. This chain uses TRBV29-1 with TRBJ1-3, with a tentative D call TRBD1 (6 bases). V was clipped by 7 bases and J by 4 bases, with 20 bases between them. The V gene's germline CDR1 is SQVTM and CDR2 ANQGSEA. The CDR3 spans 15 residues.

V is TRBV3-1 and J is TRBJ2-5, with a possible D match to TRBD2 (5 bases). CDR1 is LGHDT and CDR2 is YNNKEL in the germline V gene (reference sequence). V lost 0 bases and J lost 5, with 16 bases in between. The CDR3 length is 16 residues. The CDR3 DNA is TGTGCCAGCAGCCAAGAATTAACAGCGTGGGAGGAGACCCAGTACTTC. Translation: CASSQELTAWEETQYF.

The chain uses TRBV3-1 and TRBJ1-2, with D possibly being TRBD1 (5 bases). CDR3 length: 16 residues. Trimming pared 0 bases from V and 3 bases from J, leaving 14 bases between. The germline V gene has CDR1 LGHDT and CDR2 YNNKEL (reference sequence). CDR3 nucleotides: TGTGCCAGCAGCCAAGATGGGGGAGCTTCCTACTATGGCTACACCTTC. Translated: CASSQDGGASYYGYTF.

V and J are TRBV6-1 and TRBJ2-3; 9 nucleotides align to TRBD1. Germline V gene data show CDR1 as MNHNS and CDR2 as SASEGT. V lost 8 bases and J lost 0; bases outside the gene matches: 12. The CDR3 contains 17 residues. CDR3 nucleotide sequence: TGTGCCAGCGGTAAAGCGGGACAGGGAATTAGCACAGATACGCAGTATTTT. It codes for CASGKAGQGISTDTQYF.